This T cell receptor beta chain was sequenced during a study of cytomegalovirus exposure and HLA in healthy donors. In this sample, this clone turned up once. Antigen specificity is unknown. Study outcomes and limitations: According to an earlier analysis, most TCR beta V segments yielded productive rearrangements about 90% or about 30% of the time.

The study ran its PCR with 60 Vbeta and 13 Jbeta primers. The method was immunoSEQ multiplex PCR; TCRdb's version includes in-frame clones alone and lacks a portion of them. The sample has 150,000 to 200,000 clones, approximately 80% seen once. Trimming removed 4 bases from V and 5 bases from J; junction bases left unmatched: 6. CDR3 size: 14 residues. CDR1 and CDR2 from the germline V gene are SGHRS and YFSETQ. Sequencing input: PBMCs. The clonotype was recovered from a male donor in good health and CMV-seronegative. V gene TRBV5-1 combines with J gene TRBJ2-1; 7 bases are a match to TRBD1. The CDR3 DNA reads TGCGCCAGCAGCAAGGAACAGGGGCACAATGAGCAGTTCTTC. Amino acids: CASSKEQGHNEQFF.